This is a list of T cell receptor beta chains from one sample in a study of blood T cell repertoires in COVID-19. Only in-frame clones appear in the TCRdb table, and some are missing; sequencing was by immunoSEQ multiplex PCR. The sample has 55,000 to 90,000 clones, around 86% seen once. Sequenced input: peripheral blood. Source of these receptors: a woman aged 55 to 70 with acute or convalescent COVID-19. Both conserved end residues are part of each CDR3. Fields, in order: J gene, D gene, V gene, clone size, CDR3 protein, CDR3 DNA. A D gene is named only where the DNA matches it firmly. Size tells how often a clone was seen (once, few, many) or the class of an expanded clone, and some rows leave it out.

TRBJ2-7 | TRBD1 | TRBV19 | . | CASSARDRVSDEQYF | TGTGCCAGTAGTGCCCGGGACAGGGTTTCGGACGAGCAGTACTTC
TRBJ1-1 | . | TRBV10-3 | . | CAISESGGETEAFF | TGTGCCATCAGTGAGTCGGGCGGGGAGACTGAAGCTTTCTTT
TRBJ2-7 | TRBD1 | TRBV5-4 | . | CASSSPGQGISEQYF | TGTGCCAGCAGTTCACCGGGACAGGGAATTTCCGAGCAGTACTTC
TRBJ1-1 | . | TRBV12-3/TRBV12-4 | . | CAAGRRATEAFF | TGTGCCGCTGGGAGGAGGGCCACTGAAGCTTTCTTT
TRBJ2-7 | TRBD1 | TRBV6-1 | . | CASSEALGQGAFEQYF | TGTGCCAGCAGTGAAGCGCTGGGACAGGGGGCGTTCGAGCAGTACTTC
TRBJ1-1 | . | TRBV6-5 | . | CASSSQQGNTEAFF | TGTGCCAGCAGTTCTCAACAGGGGAACACTGAAGCTTTCTTT
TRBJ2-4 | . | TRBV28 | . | CASSLPRGGDIQYF | TGTGCCAGCAGTCTCCCGAGGGGGGGGGACATTCAGTACTTC
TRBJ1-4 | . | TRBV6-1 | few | CASSESSGVSEKLFF | TGTGCCAGCAGTGAATCATCAGGGGTTAGTGAAAAACTGTTTTTT
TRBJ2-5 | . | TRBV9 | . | CASSVDSLRETQYF | TGTGCCAGCAGCGTGGACTCCTTGAGGGAGACCCAGTACTTC
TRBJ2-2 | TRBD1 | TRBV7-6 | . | CASSQQGTGELFF | TGTGCCAGCAGCCAACAGGGGACCGGGGAGCTGTTTTTT
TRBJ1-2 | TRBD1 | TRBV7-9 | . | CASSPGQGEGYGYTF | TGTGCCAGCAGCCCTGGACAGGGCGAAGGCTATGGCTACACCTTC
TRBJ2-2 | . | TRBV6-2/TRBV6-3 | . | CASSYPIIGELFF | TGTGCCAGCAGTTACCCTATCATCGGGGAGCTGTTTTTT
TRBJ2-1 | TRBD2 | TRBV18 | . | CASSLKRGSSYNEQFF | TGTGCCAGCTCACTTAAGCGGGGGAGCTCCTACAATGAGCAGTTCTTC
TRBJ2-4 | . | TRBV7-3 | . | CASSSEPGKAKNIQYF | TGTGCCAGCAGCTCCGAGCCAGGGAAAGCCAAAAACATTCAGTACTTC
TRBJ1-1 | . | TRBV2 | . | CASSVDTYTEAFF | TGTGCCAGCAGTGTGGACACGTACACTGAAGCTTTCTTT
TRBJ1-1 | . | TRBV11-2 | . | CASSLINMAAFF | TGTGCCAGCAGCCTCATAAATATGGCAGCTTTCTTT
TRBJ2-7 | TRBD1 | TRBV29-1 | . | CSVGDEPTGYEQYF | TGCAGCGTTGGAGACGAGCCGACAGGGTACGAGCAGTACTTC
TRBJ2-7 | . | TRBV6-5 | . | CASRGPGDSEQYF | TGTGCCAGCAGGGGACCAGGGGATTCCGAGCAGTACTTC
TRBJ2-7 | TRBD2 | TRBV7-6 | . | CASSPSDSLAGLAYEQYF | TGTGCCAGCAGCCCTAGCGATTCTTTAGCGGGCCTCGCATACGAGCAGTACTTC
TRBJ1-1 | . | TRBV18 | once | CASSPQGETEAFF | TGTGCCAGCTCACCACAGGGGGAAACTGAAGCTTTCTTT
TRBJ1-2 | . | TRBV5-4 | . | CASSLEQAYGYTF | TGTGCCAGCAGCTTGGAACAGGCCTATGGCTACACCTTC
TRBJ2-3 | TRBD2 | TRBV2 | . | CASSELGTRSADTQYF | TGTGCCAGCAGTGAATTGGGGACTAGAAGTGCAGATACGCAGTATTTT
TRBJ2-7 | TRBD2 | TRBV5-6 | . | CASSLLGTSETYEQYF | TGTGCCAGCAGCTTGCTCGGGACTAGCGAGACCTACGAGCAGTACTTC
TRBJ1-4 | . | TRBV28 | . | CASSLWSLRATNEKLFF | TGTGCCAGCAGTTTATGGAGCCTCAGGGCAACTAATGAAAAACTGTTTTTT
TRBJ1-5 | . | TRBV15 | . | CATSRWGQDDSNQPQHF | TGTGCCACCAGCAGGTGGGGCCAGGATGATAGCAATCAGCCCCAGCATTTT
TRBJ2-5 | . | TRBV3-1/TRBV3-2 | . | CASSQGHQGETQYF | TGTGCCAGCAGCCAGGGCCACCAAGGTGAGACCCAGTACTTC
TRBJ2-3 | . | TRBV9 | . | CASSVRTSTDTQYF | TGTGCCAGCAGCGTTCGCACTTCTACAGATACGCAGTATTTT
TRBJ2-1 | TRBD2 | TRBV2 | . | CASSAAGAFSEQFF | TGTGCCAGCAGTGCAGCGGGGGCCTTCTCTGAGCAGTTCTTC
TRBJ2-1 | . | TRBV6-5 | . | CASRRDPGIDNEQFF | TGTGCCAGCAGGAGAGACCCAGGGATTGACAATGAGCAGTTCTTC
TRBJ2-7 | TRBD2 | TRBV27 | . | CASSFLQVAGDEQYF | TGTGCCAGCAGTTTCCTACAGGTTGCGGGGGACGAGCAGTACTTC
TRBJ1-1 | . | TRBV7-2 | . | CASSLISGARTEAFF | TGTGCCAGCAGCTTAATTTCAGGGGCGAGGACTGAAGCTTTCTTT
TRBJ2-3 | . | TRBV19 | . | CASRVTGTDTQYF | TGTGCCAGCAGGGTTACTGGCACAGATACGCAGTATTTT
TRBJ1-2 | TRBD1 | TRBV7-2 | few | CASSFRQGNGYTF | TGTGCCAGCAGCTTTCGACAGGGGAATGGCTACACCTTC
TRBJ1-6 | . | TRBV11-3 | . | CASSLSSVSPLHF | TGTGCCAGCAGCTTGTCCTCGGTGTCACCCCTCCACTTT
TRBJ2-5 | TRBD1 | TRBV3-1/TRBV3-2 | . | CASSQETRGGWTGPGTQYF | TGTGCCAGCAGCCAAGAAACCCGAGGGGGCTGGACAGGACCGGGGACCCAGTACTTC
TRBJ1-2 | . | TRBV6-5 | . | CASISNTGKECGYTF | TGTGCCAGCATTTCGAATACAGGGAAGGAGTGTGGCTACACCTTC
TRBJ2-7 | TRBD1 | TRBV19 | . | CASSPGTGTYEQYF | TGTGCCAGTAGCCCCGGGACAGGGACCTACGAGCAGTACTTC
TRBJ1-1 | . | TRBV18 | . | CASSRGQTNTEAFF | TGTGCCAGCTCCCGAGGACAGACAAACACTGAAGCTTTCTTT
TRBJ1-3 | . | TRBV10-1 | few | CASSGPGQDSGNTIYF | TGCGCCAGCAGTGGTCCGGGACAAGACTCTGGAAACACCATATATTTT
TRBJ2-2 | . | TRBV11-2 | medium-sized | CASSHNPGTAGELFF | TGTGCCAGCAGTCATAATCCGGGAACGGCCGGGGAGCTGTTTTTT